Each of the 5 T cell receptor beta chains below was sequenced from the same sample in a study of Ad26.COV2.S vaccination and SARS-CoV-2 variants. Repertoires were generated with immunoSEQ multiplex PCR, while TCRdb's copy carries only in-frame clones and drops some. The table has around 270,000 clones, around nine tenths seen once; the top ten hold less than 3.5%. Treatment defined: some 20 received Ad26.COV2.S at low or high dose, single or two shots; roughly 5 received placebo; per-sample allocation not given. Each sample was drawn 63 days after the first injection (of vaccine or placebo). Sample: peripheral blood, taken in a trial of Ad26.COV2.S vaccine versus placebo. Source of these receptors: a person between 18 and 65 years old who received the Ad26.COV2.S COVID-19 vaccine or a placebo.

The chain couples TRBV4-3 to TRBJ1-4, with a tentative D call TRBD1 (6 bases). This CDR3 comprises 15 residues. The germline gives CDR1 LGHNA, CDR2 YSLEER. V was cut by 0 bases and J by 7 bases, with 12 bases left in between. The CDR3 nucleotides are TGCGCCAGCAGCCAAGAAGGGGGGACGATTGAAAAACTGTTTTTT. Translating gives CASSQEGGTIEKLFF.

The V call is TRBV5-1, the J call TRBJ1-3; D not resolved. Germline V gene data show CDR1 as SGHRS and CDR2 as YFSETQ. V lost 0 bases, J lost 0 bases, and 7 bases lay in between. This CDR3 has 15 residues. CDR3 coding DNA: TGCGCCAGCAGCTTGGCCGGCAGCTCTGGAAACACCATATATTTT. Translated, it gives CASSLAGSSGNTIYF.

The V call is TRBV4-1, the J call TRBJ2-5, with D perhaps given as TRBD1 or TRBD2 (5 bases each). V was trimmed by 4 bases and J by 2 bases, leaving 17 bases between them. The CDR3 loop spans 16 amino acids. Germline V lookup: CDR1 MGHRA, CDR2 YSYEKL. CDR3: CASSRRPLRGQETQYF. CDR3 DNA sequence: TGCGCCAGCAGCCGCAGGCCGTTGAGGGGTCAAGAGACCCAGTACTTC.

The V gene is TRBV3-1 (or the pseudogene TRBV3-2), the J gene TRBJ2-2, with 7 nucleotides matching TRBD1. After removal of 1 base from V and 3 bases from J, the junction contained 14 bases not matched to a gene. CDR1 and CDR2 (germline): LGHDT, YNNKEL (reference sequence). There are 19 residues in the CDR3. DNA of the CDR3: TGTGCCAGCAGCCAAGGACCATGGACAGGTCGAGTAGACACCGGGGAGCTGTTTTTT. Amino acids: CASSQGPWTGRVDTGELFF.

The chain recombines TRBV2 with TRBJ2-7; D possibly matches TRBD1 or TRBD2 (6 bases each). This CDR3 has 15 amino acids. V was trimmed by 3 bases and J by 3 bases, leaving 15 bases between them. CDR1 SNHLY and CDR2 FYNNEI come from the germline V gene. In DNA, the CDR3 is TGTGCCAGCAGTGACGTCACGGGGGCCCACTACGAGCAGTACGTC. It codes for CASSDVTGAHYEQYV.